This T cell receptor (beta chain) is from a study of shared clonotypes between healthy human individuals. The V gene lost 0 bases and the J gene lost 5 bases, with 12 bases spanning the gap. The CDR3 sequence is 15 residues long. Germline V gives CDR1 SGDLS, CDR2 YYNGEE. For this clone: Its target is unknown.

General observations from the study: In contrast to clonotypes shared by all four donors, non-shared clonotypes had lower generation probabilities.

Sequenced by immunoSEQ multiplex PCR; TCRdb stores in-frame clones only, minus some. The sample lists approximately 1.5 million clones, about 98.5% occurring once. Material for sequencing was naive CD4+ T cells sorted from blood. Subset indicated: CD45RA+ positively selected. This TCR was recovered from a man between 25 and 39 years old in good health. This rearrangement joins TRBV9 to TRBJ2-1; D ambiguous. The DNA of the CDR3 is TGTGCCAGCAGCGTAGCGGGCTCGCGAGACAATGAGCAGTTCTTC. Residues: CASSVAGSRDNEQFF.